These 26 T cell receptor beta chains were sequenced from one sample in a study of blood T cell repertoires in COVID-19. The table came from immunoSEQ multiplex PCR; TCRdb's copy has only in-frame clones and leaves some out. The table records about 400,000 clones, 70% to 90% of them present only once. Sequencing input: PBMCs or T cells enriched from blood (not recorded which). The source is a woman aged 18-30 years with acute COVID-19.

CDR3 sequence (DNA): TGCGCCAGCAGCGGCGGGACAGAGGGTGAAAAACTGTTTTTT. Its translation is CASSGGTEGEKLFF. The chain has TRBV5-1 and TRBJ1-4; 7 bases align to TRBD1. The CDR3 runs 14 residues. Germline V gene sequence: CDR1 SGHRS, CDR2 YFSETQ. Losses at the gene ends were 4 bases for V and 7 bases for J; bases not matched to a gene: 7.

The V gene is TRBV5-1, the J gene TRBJ1-2, with a tentative D call TRBD1 (6 bases). The CDR3 has 16 residues. V was shortened by 0 bases and J by 6 bases, with 18 bases between the two germline ends. Germline V gene data show CDR1 as SGHRS and CDR2 as YFSETQ. The CDR3 sequence is CASSLVNSGDTNGYTF. Here the CDR3 DNA reads TGCGCCAGCAGCTTGGTGAATAGCGGGGACACTAATGGCTACACCTTC.

The rearrangement uses TRBV23-1 and TRBJ1-5, with TRBD1 matching over 7 bases. TRBV23-1 is an ORF for which the function is uncertain. V shed 6 bases and J 3 bases; nucleotides not matched to a gene: 2. The CDR3 runs 13 residues. The CDR3 loop reads CASRQGFNQPQHF. The CDR3 coding sequence is TGCGCCAGCAGACAGGGGTTCAATCAGCCCCAGCATTTT.

The chain recombines TRBV7-9 with TRBJ1-6; 8 bases agree with TRBD1. This CDR3 has 14 residues. The germline V gene has CDR1 SEHNR and CDR2 FQNEAQ (reference sequence). V lost 5 bases to trimming and J lost 6 bases; unmatched junction nucleotides: 3. CDR3 in amino acids: CASSRDRGNSPLHF. Written as DNA, the CDR3 is TGTGCCAGCAGCCGAGACAGGGGTAATTCACCCCTCCACTTT.

The gene calls are TRBV28 and TRBJ2-1, with 8 bases fitting TRBD1. V dropped 2 bases and J dropped 7; count of bases not matched to a gene: 16. This CDR3 is built from 18 residues. CDR1 MDHEN and CDR2 SYDVKM come from the germline V gene. DNA for the CDR3: TGTGCCAGCAGTTTAAGAGGGAAGTCGGCAGGGGGCCGGAATGAGCAGTTCTTC. Its translation is CASSLRGKSAGGRNEQFF.

This clone showed up just a few times. The rearrangement joins TRBV6-5 to TRBJ2-5; 8 positions match TRBD1. CDR3 size: 13 residues. The germline CDR1 and CDR2 sequences are MNHEY and SVGAGI. Trimming took 7 bases from V and 5 from J; bases not matched to a gene: 6. CDR3 region: CASTWTGLETQYF. The CDR3 DNA sequence: TGTGCCAGCACTTGGACAGGGCTTGAGACCCAGTACTTC.

The chain carries TRBV16 and TRBJ1-4, with D perhaps TRBD1 (5 bases). This CDR3 contains 14 residues. With 3 bases removed from V and 8 bases from J, the gap between germline ends came to 13 bases. CDR1 is KGHSY and CDR2 is FQNENV in the germline V gene. The CDR3 coding sequence is TGTGCCAGCAGCCAGAAGGGGCAGGGAGAAAAACTGTTTTTT. Protein product: CASSQKGQGEKLFF.

The V call is TRBV9, the J call TRBJ2-3; 8 bases align to TRBD2. Germline-derived CDR1 and CDR2 are SGDLS and YYNGEE. The length of the CDR3 is 15 residues. Trimming cost V 4 bases and J 4 bases; bases outside gene matches: 8. In DNA, the CDR3 is TGTGCCAGCAGCTCCCTGCGGGGGGCCCCAGATACGCAGTATTTT. This translates into CASSSLRGAPDTQYF.

The chain is built from TRBV4-1 and TRBJ2-7; 7 bases match TRBD1. Germline trimming cut 0 bases from V and 3 bases from J; bases unmatched to any gene: 5. Germline V gene data show CDR1 as MGHRA and CDR2 as YSYEKL. The CDR3 runs 15 residues. This CDR3 reads CASSQDRQGLYEQYF. The CDR3 bases are TGCGCCAGCAGCCAAGATAGACAGGGCCTCTACGAGCAGTACTTC.

The chain links TRBV6-1 to TRBJ1-2, with unresolved D. This CDR3 is 17 amino acids long. Trimming removed 2 bases from V and 0 bases from J, with 16 bases in between. Germline CDR1 is MNHNS and CDR2 is SASEGT. CDR3 DNA: TGTGCCAGCAGTGAAAATGGCCTGTCTCTAGCTAACTATGGCTACACCTTC. Translated, it gives CASSENGLSLANYGYTF.

The V call is TRBV5-4, the J call TRBJ1-1; D ambiguous. V was cut by 4 bases and J by 2 bases, with 6 bases left in between. This CDR3 has 12 amino acids. Per germline, CDR1 SGHNT and CDR2 YYREEE (reference sequence). The CDR3 loop is CASSPGNTEAFF. CDR3 coding DNA: TGTGCCAGCAGCCCGGGAAACACTGAAGCTTTCTTT.

Note on this clone: Other nucleotide sequences in the sample specify the same CDR3. The CDR3 protein is CATSRDSGEQYF. In nucleotides, the CDR3 is TGTGCCACCAGCCGGGACAGTGGAGAGCAGTACTTC. The chain employs TRBV15 and TRBJ2-7; TRBD1 agrees at 7 bases. Trimming cost V 5 bases and J 7 bases; bases outside gene matches: 5. This CDR3 contains 12 residues. Germline-derived CDR1 and CDR2 are LNHNV and YYDKDF (reference sequence).

V and J are TRBV27 and TRBJ1-2; D is perhaps TRBD1 (5 bases). In germline, CDR1 is MNHEY, CDR2 SMNVEV (reference sequence). Trimming removed 7 bases from V and 6 bases from J, with 9 bases in between. The CDR3 consists of 11 residues. The CDR3 region is CASNGGNGYTF. In DNA form, the CDR3 reads TGTGCCAGCAACGGGGGGAATGGCTACACCTTC.

J is TRBJ1-2 and V is TRBV19; 7 bases agree with TRBD1. The J segment lost 3 bases and the V segment lost 7 bases, leaving 8 bases of the junction unmatched. CDR1 is LNHDA, CDR2 SQIVND, per germline (reference sequence). The CDR3 runs to 14 residues. CDR3 coding DNA: TGTGCCAGTACCCGGATGGGGACAGACTATGGCTACACCTTC. This codes for CASTRMGTDYGYTF.

The J gene is TRBJ2-1, the V gene TRBV7-8; 9 bases align to TRBD2. Trimming removed 5 bases from V and 0 bases from J; junction bases left unmatched: 17. The CDR3 contains 20 residues. Germline V gene data show CDR1 as SGHVS and CDR2 as FQNEAQ. The CDR3 region is CASSRPSVAGALNSYNEQFF. The DNA of the CDR3 is TGTGCCAGCAGCAGACCTTCGGTAGCGGGGGCGCTTAACTCCTACAATGAGCAGTTCTTC.

This clone has just a few counts. The chain combines TRBV5-4 with TRBJ2-1; 7 nucleotides match TRBD1. Germline CDR1 SGHNT, CDR2 YYREEE (reference sequence). The length of the CDR3 is 15 residues. J lost 8 bases, V lost 4 bases, and 12 bases had no gene match. The CDR3 DNA follows: TGTGCCAGCAGCCAGGGTACAGGGGAAGGCTATGAGCAGTTCTTC. Its translation: CASSQGTGEGYEQFF.

This clone appeared a few times. The J gene is TRBJ2-7, the V gene TRBV9, with a weak D call TRBD1 (5 bases). Germline CDR1 SGDLS, CDR2 YYNGEE. V gave up 3 bases and J gave up 2 bases, with 9 bases separating them. The CDR3 spans 13 residues. CDR3 in amino acids: CASSAQDTYEQYF. The CDR3 DNA reads TGTGCCAGCAGCGCCCAGGACACCTACGAGCAGTACTTC.

The chain is built from TRBV30 and TRBJ2-2; unclear D gene. Germline lookup yields CDR1 GTSNPN and CDR2 SVGIG (reference sequence). CDR3 length: 14 amino acids. V was pared by 6 bases and J by 1 base, with 12 bases between. The CDR3 DNA follows: TGTGCCTGCAAACCCCTCGGGAACACCGGGGAGCTGTTTTTT. It is translated as CACKPLGNTGELFF. Full variable domain (missing parts from reference TRBV30 and TRBJ2-2): SQTIHQWPATLVQPVGSPLSLECTVEGTSNPNLYWYRQAAGRGLQLLFYSVGIGQISSEVPQNLSASRPQDRQFILSSKKLLLSDSGFYLCACKPLGNTGELFFGEGSRLTVL.

This chain joins TRBV2 and TRBJ2-7, with TRBD2 identical over 11 bases. This CDR3 comprises 13 residues. V lost 5 bases, J lost 5 bases, and 2 bases stayed unmatched. CDR1 SNHLY and CDR2 FYNNEI come from the germline V gene. The CDR3, as DNA: TGTGCCAGCAGTCTAGCGGGAGGCGACGAGCAGTACTTC. This gives the protein CASSLAGGDEQYF.

This clone turned up a few times. This chain links TRBV10-1 with TRBJ2-2; D may be TRBD2 (5 bases). CDR3 size: 14 residues. Trimming took 6 bases from V and 0 from J, leaving 8 bases between them. Germline V gene lookup returns CDR1 WNHNN and CDR2 SYGVQD (reference sequence). The CDR3 DNA sequence: TGCGCCAGCAGCCGGGGTCCGAACACCGGGGAGCTGTTTTTT. Amino acid sequence: CASSRGPNTGELFF.

The chain recombines TRBV7-8 with TRBJ1-3; unclear D gene. The CDR3 is 15 amino acids. V lost 1 base to trimming and J lost 4 bases, with 11 bases between them. Germline loops: CDR1 SGHVS, CDR2 FQNEAQ. The CDR3 nucleotides are TGTGCCAGCAGCTTAGATGGGCTCGCGGGAAACACCATATATTTT. This gives the protein CASSLDGLAGNTIYF.

J is TRBJ1-2 and V is TRBV29-1, with D possibly matching TRBD1 (6 bases). From germline, CDR1 is SQVTM and CDR2 ANQGSEA. The V end lost 6 bases, the J end lost 4 bases, and 15 bases lay between the germline ends. The CDR3 loop spans 13 amino acids. The DNA for the CDR3 is TGCAGCGTAAAGGGGGTTGTAGGCTATGGCTACACCTTC. The encoded protein is CSVKGVVGYGYTF.

The chain is built from TRBV9 and TRBJ1-3, with D unclear. This CDR3 region has 16 residues. Germline V gives CDR1 SGDLS, CDR2 YYNGEE. Trimming left V 3 bases short and J 0 bases short, with 13 bases between. The chain's CDR3 is CASSGAIQYSGNTIYF. In DNA, the CDR3 is TGTGCCAGCAGCGGGGCCATCCAGTACTCTGGAAACACCATATATTTT.

The gene calls are TRBV4-3 and TRBJ1-3; possibly TRBD1 for D (6 bases). Germline lookup yields CDR1 LGHNA and CDR2 YSLEER. The CDR3 contains 16 residues. The V end lost 4 bases, the J end lost 0 bases, and 13 bases lay between the germline ends. The CDR3 region has the DNA TGCGCCAGCAGCCCCGGACAGTTAACCTCTGGAAACACCATATATTTT. As protein: CASSPGQLTSGNTIYF.

The chain links TRBV11-2 to TRBJ2-2; D uncertain. V was pared by 0 bases and J by 3 bases, with 8 bases between. The CDR3 is made up of 15 amino acids. The germline V gene has CDR1 SGHAT and CDR2 FQNNGV. The CDR3: CASSLEHSYTGELFF. CDR3 coding DNA: TGTGCCAGCAGCTTAGAACACAGCTACACCGGGGAGCTGTTTTTT.

The chain couples TRBV18 to TRBJ1-6; D uncertain. The germline V and J ends were trimmed by 2 bases and 9 bases, with 14 bases remaining between them. Germline V lookup: CDR1 KGHSH, CDR2 LQKENI. The CDR3 consists of 15 residues. DNA for the CDR3: TGTGCCAGCTCACCAGGTACGGAGGCTCGTTCACCCCTCCACTTT. Translation: CASSPGTEARSPLHF.